This TCR beta chain appears in the sequencing data of a study of early T cells in non-severe SARS-CoV-2 infection. The CDR3 length is 14 residues. Trimming cost V 3 bases and J 5 bases; bases outside gene matches: 5. From germline, CDR1 is SGHVS and CDR2 FNYEAQ. From the 5' RACE reads, TCRdb called clonotypes with MiXCR, one entry per CDR3 protein. The sample has 83,000 or so distinct CDR3 sequences; about 10% are singletons. There are many counts of this clonotype. The clonotype originates from an adult who was a healthcare worker with PCR-confirmed SARS-CoV-2 infection or an uninfected control (not recorded which). Sequencing was performed on whole blood, taken at baseline. The chain recombines TRBV7-6 with TRBJ2-5; 8 nucleotides line up with TRBD2. CDR3 region: CASSFGREGETQYF. The CDR3 region has the DNA TGTGCCAGCAGCTTTGGCCGGGAGGGGGAGACCCAGTACTTC.